Below are 15 T cell receptor delta chains sequenced from a single sample in a study of DNA immune sequencing with unique molecular identifiers. All 8 TRDV and 4 TRDJ genes were targeted in 32-plex amplification of genomic DNA. In around 3 barcoding PCR cycles, molecules received a 12-nucleotide UMI, then adapter PCR followed. TCRdb used CATT to re-call clones from the multiplex PCR reads. This table holds under 1,000 delta-chain clones, under 35% found once. Material for sequencing was gamma-delta T cells from PBMCs. Receptor source: a human donor in good health.

Comments on this clone: This DNA's translation and the protein TCRdb lists, from a much larger clone, do not match at residue 5, likely due to a read error; the protein shown is translated from the DNA. CDR3 protein: CALGQLVTPSSGGYPIFCEKLIF. The CDR3, as DNA: TGTGCTCTTGGGCAACTAGTCACGCCTTCTTCCGGGGGATATCCCATTTTCTGCGAAAAACTCATCTTT. The chain combines TRDV1 with TRDJ1; 8 bases match TRDD3. Germline assignment: CDR1 TSWWSYY and CDR2 QGS. The CDR3 covers 23 residues.

About this clone itself: This DNA's translation and the protein TCRdb lists, from a much larger clone, do not match at residue 4, likely due to a read error; the protein shown is translated from the DNA. V gene TRDV1 combines with J gene TRDJ1; TRDD3 agrees at 9 bases. From germline, CDR1 is TSWWSYY and CDR2 QGS. This CDR3 contains 24 residues. The CDR3 is CALEELSRGHPLGDRGRYTDKLIF. The CDR3 bases are TGTGCTCTTGAGGAACTGTCTAGAGGTCACCCGCTGGGGGATCGAGGAAGGTACACCGATAAACTCATCTTT.

This clone was seen a handful of times. Only one base separates this from a far larger clonotype, so it likely reflects a read error. Other DNA sequences from this sample encode an identical CDR3 as well. The chain combines TRDV1 with TRDJ1, with D tentatively TRDD3 (8 bases). Germline-derived CDR1 and CDR2 are TSWWSYY and QGS. This CDR3 contains 23 residues. Trimming left V 5 bases short and J 2 bases short, with 39 bases between. The CDR3 DNA follows: TGTGCTCTTGGGTCCCCTTCCCTTCCTCTCTACTGGGGGCTCGCCTTGTATACCGATAAACTCATCTTT. Translation gives CALGSPSLPLYWGLALYTDKLIF.

This clone occurred a few times. This probably arose from a read error, given a far larger clone one base away. The V gene is TRDV3, the J gene TRDJ1; D not certain. This CDR3 spans 16 amino acids. The ends were cut back, 2 bases at V and 3 bases at J, with 22 bases in the middle. Germline lookup yields CDR1 TVYSNPD and CDR2 GDNSRS (reference sequence). For the CDR3, the DNA is TGTGCCTTTTTCGGCTTATGCGGTGGGCTTGCCGATAAACTCATCTTT. Protein: CAFFGLCGGLADKLIF.

Concerning this clone: A far larger clone is one base from this, pointing to a likely read error. The chain combines TRDV3 with TRDJ1, with D hard to call. Germline V gene sequence: CDR1 TVYSNPD, CDR2 GDNSRS (reference sequence). The CDR3 has 16 residues. In DNA, the CDR3 is TGTGCCTTTTTCGGCTTAGGCGGTGGGCTTGCCGAAAAACTCATCTTT. Translating it yields CAFFGLGGGLAEKLIF. The full variable domain, completed using reference TRDV3 and TRDJ1, is CDKVTQSSPDQTVASGSEVVLLCTYDTVYSNPDLFWYRIRPDYSFQFVFYGDNSRSEGADFTQGRFSVKHILTQKAFHLVISPVRTEDSATYYCAFFGLGGGLAEKLIFGKGTRVTVEP.

Comment on this clone: This DNA's translation and the protein TCRdb lists, from a much larger clone, do not match at residue 11, likely due to a read error; the protein shown is translated from the DNA. The chain links TRDV1 to TRDJ1; 12 bases align to TRDD3. CDR3 size: 26 residues. CDR1 TSWWSYY and CDR2 QGS come from the germline V gene. Unmatched junction bases numbered 35, after V lost 5 bases and J lost 1 base. The CDR3 DNA is TGTGCTCTTGGGCATGGAGAGTGCCTTCTTCAGCTAGCTACTGGGGGATACAAATTCTCCACCGATAAACTCATCTTT. Protein: CALGHGECLLQLATGGYKFSTDKLIF.

Note on this clone: A read error is the likely source, as a far larger clone sits one nucleotide away. This same CDR3 is encoded by further DNA sequences in the sample. The V gene is TRDV3, the J gene TRDJ1, with 7 nucleotides matching TRDD3. Trimming took 1 base from V and 3 from J; bases not matched to a gene: 14. Germline loops: CDR1 TVYSNPD, CDR2 GDNSRS (reference sequence). The CDR3 covers 16 residues. CDR3 residues: CAFIAGGYEVPDKLIF. CDR3 coding DNA: TGTGCCTTTATTGCCGGAGGATACGAGGTACCCGATAAACTCATCTTT.

On this clone: It differs at one base from a far larger clone, so likely a read error. Additional DNA sequences in this sample encode the identical CDR3. The chain carries TRDV1 and TRDJ1; the match to TRDD3 covers 8 bases. V shed 0 bases and J 0 bases; nucleotides not matched to a gene: 27. The CDR3 sequence is 24 residues long. Germline V CDR1 and CDR2: TSWWSYY, QGS. DNA for the CDR3: TGTGCTCTTGGGGAACTGTCTAGAGGTCACCCGTTGGGGGATCGAGGAAGGTACACCGATAAACTCATCTTT. This codes for CALGELSRGHPLGDRGRYTDKLIF.

The chain couples TRDV3 to TRDJ3; 12 bases align to TRDD3. The germline gives CDR1 TVYSNPD, CDR2 GDNSRS (reference sequence). This CDR3 region has 21 residues. CDR3 DNA sequence: TGTAGTTGGGATATTTCGCGCCGGTCTGGGGGATACGTCTGGGACACCCGACAGATGTTTTTC. It specifies CSWDISRRSGGYVWDTRQMFF.

In regard to this clone: The TCRdb protein, from a much larger clone, departs from this DNA's translation at residue 19, likely by read error; the protein shown derives from the DNA. The rearrangement uses TRDV1 and TRDJ1, with 8 nucleotides matching TRDD3. Germline V CDR1 and CDR2: TSWWSYY, QGS. With 0 bases clipped from V and 4 bases from J, the junction kept 28 bases outside the gene matches. The CDR3 totals 23 residues. In DNA, the CDR3 is TGTGCTCTTGGGGAACTAGTCACGCCTTCTTCCGGGGGATATCCCATTTTCTGCGATAAACTCATCTTT. This codes for CALGELVTPSSGGYPIFCDKLIF.

This clone has a single count. The protein that TCRdb holds for this DNA derives from a much larger clone and differs from the translated DNA at residue 4, which likely indicates a read error; the protein shown here is translated from the DNA. The chain carries TRDV3 and TRDJ1; D is ambiguous. CDR3 size: 16 residues. Trimming took off 2 bases at V and 3 bases at J, with 22 bases between the two ends. The germline CDR1 and CDR2 sequences are TVYSNPD and GDNSRS (reference sequence). The CDR3 sequence: CAFSGLGGGLADKLIF. As DNA, the CDR3 is TGTGCCTTTTCCGGCTTAGGCGGTGGGCTTGCCGATAAACTCATCTTT. The variable domain in full, with the rest retrieved from reference TRDV3 and TRDJ1, is CDKVTQSSPDQTVASGSEVVLLCTYDTVYSNPDLFWYRIRPDYSFQFVFYGDNSRSEGADFTQGRFSVKHILTQKAFHLVISPVRTEDSATYYCAFSGLGGGLADKLIFGKGTRVTVEP.

The sample holds a few counts of this clone. The chain employs TRDV2 and TRDJ1, with TRDD3 identical over 7 bases. Germline CDR1 GEAIGNYY, CDR2 EKD. V lost 0 bases, J lost 5 bases, and 2 bases stayed unmatched. The CDR3 totals 13 residues. This CDR3 is CACDTWGKDKLIF. CDR3 coding DNA: TGTGCCTGTGACACCTGGGGGAAAGATAAACTCATCTTT.

This clone showed up just a few times. With a far larger clone one base away, a read error is the likely cause. The chain has TRDV1 and TRDJ1; 8 bases fit TRDD3. CDR1 and CDR2 (germline): TSWWSYY, QGS. Trimming took 5 bases from V and 1 from J; bases not matched to a gene: 39. The CDR3 extends over 26 amino acids. The CDR3 loop is CALGHGECLLLLATRGYKFSTDKLIF. In nucleotides, the CDR3 is TGTGCTCTTGGGCATGGAGAGTGCCTTCTTCTGCTAGCTACTAGGGGATACAAATTCTCCACCGATAAACTCATCTTT.

This clone has just a few counts. A far bigger clonotype differs at one base, so this is likely a read error. J is TRDJ1 and V is TRDV1; TRDD3 matches at 9 bases. J lost 0 bases, V lost 0 bases, and 26 bases had no gene match. Germline CDR1 is TSWWSYY and CDR2 is QGS. CDR3 length equals 24 residues. The CDR3 reads CALGELSRGHSLGDRGRYTDKLIF. For the CDR3, the DNA is TGTGCTCTTGGGGAACTGTCTAGAGGTCACTCGCTGGGGGATCGAGGAAGGTACACCGATAAACTCATCTTT.

This clone came up a few times. This likely stems from a read error, as it lies one base from a far larger clone. The J gene is TRDJ1, the V gene TRDV2, with 8 bases fitting TRDD3. The CDR3 totals 20 residues. The V and J ends lost 1 base and 8 bases, in that order; junction bases with no gene match: 26. Germline V gene sequence: CDR1 GEAIGNYY, CDR2 EKD. The CDR3 sequence: CACDTLTAGGHEGSNEKLIF. The CDR3 DNA reads as TGTGCCTGTGACACGTTGACCGCTGGGGGACACGAAGGGTCCAACGAAAAACTCATCTTT.